The 21 T cell receptor beta chains in this list originate from one sample, sequenced in a study of blood T cell repertoires in COVID-19. This table comes from immunoSEQ multiplex PCR, and its TCRdb copy is limited to in-frame clones, with some not included. The profile shows around 190,000 clones, about 88% of them singletons. Sequencing used peripheral blood. The receptor set was obtained from a man younger than 35 who had recovered from COVID-19.

The chain has TRBV30 and TRBJ2-7, with 11 nucleotides matching TRBD2. CDR1 is GTSNPN and CDR2 is SVGIG in the germline V gene (reference sequence). There are 14 residues in the CDR3. The ends lost 3 bases at V and 9 bases at J; junction bases unmatched: 10. CDR3 region: CAWRGPLAGVLQYF. The CDR3 coding sequence is TGTGCCTGGAGGGGACCACTAGCGGGAGTCCTGCAGTACTTC.

The chain carries TRBV6-5 and TRBJ2-1, with D maybe TRBD2 (6 bases). This CDR3 contains 14 residues. V was trimmed by 5 bases and J by 6 bases, leaving 14 bases between them. Germline CDR1 and CDR2: MNHEY and SVGAGI. CDR3 DNA: TGTGCCAGCAGTACGGGGACTGGTATCAATGAGCAGTTCTTC. It codes for CASSTGTGINEQFF.

J is TRBJ2-2 and V is TRBV12-5; weak D call: TRBD1 (5 bases). The CDR3 runs 14 residues. V was pared by 5 bases and J by 1 base, with 8 bases between. Germline CDR1 reads LGHNT; CDR2 reads FRNRAP. The CDR3 coding sequence is TGTGCTAGTGGTCCTCAGGGGAACACCGGGGAGCTGTTTTTT. This gives the protein CASGPQGNTGELFF.

The rearrangement uses TRBV28 and TRBJ1-1, with D possibly being TRBD1 (6 bases). Germline lookup yields CDR1 MDHEN and CDR2 SYDVKM. Trimming took 7 bases from V and 1 from J, leaving 16 bases between them. CDR3 length: 15 amino acids. CDR3 sequence reads: CASTLGATGNTEAFF. CDR3 DNA: TGTGCCAGCACCCTCGGGGCGACAGGGAACACTGAAGCTTTCTTT.

The V gene is TRBV7-8, the J gene TRBJ2-7; 11 nucleotides align to TRBD2. The V gene's germline CDR1 is SGHVS and CDR2 FQNEAQ. The CDR3 is made up of 18 amino acids. V lost 1 base, J lost 1 base, and 9 bases stayed unmatched. The CDR3 here is CASSLDLASGRLSYEQYF. Written as DNA, the CDR3 is TGTGCCAGCAGCTTAGACCTAGCTAGCGGGAGGTTGTCCTACGAGCAGTACTTC.

This chain uses TRBV6-5 with TRBJ2-6, with no clear D. CDR1 is MNHEY and CDR2 is SVGAGI in the germline V gene. The CDR3 is 16 residues long. Trimming removed 0 bases at V and 2 bases at J, with 8 bases between. In DNA, the CDR3 is TGTGCCAGCAGTTACTCGAGTGGTGCTGGGGCCAACGTCCTGACTTTC. It codes for CASSYSSGAGANVLTF.

This clone was seen only once. The chain carries TRBV6-2 or TRBV6-3 and TRBJ1-1, with 8 positions matching TRBD1. V was clipped by 4 bases and J by 4 bases; unmatched bases: 14. The CDR3 is made up of 17 amino acids. Germline values: CDR1 MNHEY, CDR2 SVGEGT. In DNA form, the CDR3 reads TGTGCCAGCAGTTGGCCCCGACAGGGGAGAAGGGGCACTGAAGCTTTCTTT. Its translation: CASSWPRQGRRGTEAFF.

The chain recombines TRBV11-2 with TRBJ1-3; the D gene is possibly TRBD1 (5 bases). Germline V gene data show CDR1 as SGHAT and CDR2 as FQNNGV. The CDR3 runs 14 residues. Deletions cut 4 bases from V and 7 bases from J, with 14 bases between. As DNA, the CDR3 is TGTGCCAGCAGCTCTCCTATTAGGGGTAACACCATATATTTT. Amino acids: CASSSPIRGNTIYF.

In DNA, the CDR3 is TGTGCCAGCAGCATTTTCCGGGAGCGGTGGTCCTACAATGAGCAGTTCTTC. Residues: CASSIFRERWSYNEQFF. J is TRBJ2-1 and V is TRBV13; possible D gene TRBD2, 6 bases. Germline V lookup: CDR1 PRHDT, CDR2 FYEKMQ (reference sequence). V lost 5 bases and J 1 base, leaving 18 bases between the germline ends. The CDR3 has 17 amino acids.

This clone appeared once. The CDR3 here is CASSTPTGGNQPQHF. The CDR3 region has the DNA TGTGCCAGCAGTACCCCCACTGGTGGCAATCAGCCCCAGCATTTT. This chain links TRBV6-2 or TRBV6-3 with TRBJ1-5, with unresolved D. Germline CDR1 is MNHEY and CDR2 is SVGEGT. This CDR3 comprises 15 residues. V dropped 5 bases and J dropped 2 bases, with 13 bases sitting between them.

The V call is TRBV9, the J call TRBJ1-5; D remains unclear. This CDR3 comprises 14 residues. V was trimmed by 6 bases and J by 0 bases, leaving 10 bases between them. Per germline, CDR1 SGDLS and CDR2 YYNGEE. In DNA, the CDR3 is TGTGCCAGCACCGTCAGATATAGCAATCAGCCCCAGCATTTT. Encoded protein: CASTVRYSNQPQHF.

The chain employs TRBV7-6 and TRBJ2-7, with D maybe TRBD1 (5 bases). CDR1 is SGHVS and CDR2 is FNYEAQ in the germline V gene. The CDR3 totals 14 residues. Deletions cut 10 bases from V and 0 bases from J, with 16 bases between. The chain's CDR3 is CATARTGDSYEQYF. Here the CDR3 DNA reads TGTGCCACGGCGCGAACAGGCGACTCCTACGAGCAGTACTTC. The full variable domain, rest sourced from reference TRBV7-6 and TRBJ2-7, is GAGVSQSPRYKVTKRGQDVALRCDPISGHVSLYWYRQALGQGPEFLTYFNYEAQQDKSGLPNDRFSAERPEGSISTLTIQRTEQRDSAMYRCATARTGDSYEQYFGPGTRLTVT.

This sequence joins TRBV19 and TRBJ2-7; TRBD1 matches 10 bases. The germline CDR1 and CDR2 sequences are LNHDA and SQIVND (reference sequence). The CDR3 runs 15 residues. Trimming removed 6 bases from V and 3 bases from J; junction bases left unmatched: 8. CDR3 in DNA: TGTGCCAGTAGAGAATTAGGGACAGGGGACTACGAGCAGTACTTC. Translation gives CASRELGTGDYEQYF.

This chain joins TRBV7-3 and TRBJ2-3; 9 nucleotides agree with TRBD2. V gave up 5 bases and J gave up 8 bases; unmatched junction bases: 11. The germline gives CDR1 SGHTA, CDR2 FQGTGA. The CDR3 contains 15 residues. The CDR3 here is CASSPFLAGVSTQYF. The CDR3 DNA sequence: TGTGCCAGCAGCCCCTTCTTAGCGGGGGTTAGTACGCAGTATTTT.

J is TRBJ2-3 and V is TRBV5-4; tentatively, D is TRBD1 (6 bases). The CDR3 length is 15 residues. In germline, CDR1 is SGHNT, CDR2 YYREEE (reference sequence). The germline V and J ends were trimmed by 4 bases and 7 bases, with 19 bases remaining between them. CDR3 bases: TGTGCCAGCAGCCCCGGACAGACCGCGGCGCATACGCAGTATTTT. It yields the protein CASSPGQTAAHTQYF. The full variable domain, its missing parts supplied by reference TRBV5-4 and TRBJ2-3, is ETGVTQSPTHLIKTRGQQVTLRCSSQSGHNTVSWYQQALGQGPQFIFQYYREEENGRGNFPPRFSGLQFPNYSSELNVNALELDDSALYLCASSPGQTAAHTQYFGPGTRLTVL.

The chain links TRBV2 to TRBJ2-7; tentative D call: TRBD2 (6 bases). The CDR3 runs 15 residues. Germline CDR1 reads SNHLY; CDR2 reads FYNNEI. V lost 4 bases and J lost 7, with 20 bases in between. The CDR3 DNA reads as TGTGCCAGCAGTGTAGATGGGGGGTTCCTCGGGGAGCAGTACTTC. It specifies CASSVDGGFLGEQYF.

V usage is TRBV30 and J usage is TRBJ1-5, with D perhaps TRBD1 (5 bases). CDR1 is GTSNPN, CDR2 SVGIG, per germline (reference sequence). V was pared by 1 base and J by 2 bases, with 12 bases between. The CDR3 covers 15 residues. The CDR3 spells CAWSGGTIRNQPQHF. The DNA for the CDR3 is TGTGCCTGGAGTGGCGGGACGATCCGCAATCAGCCCCAGCATTTT.

This chain connects TRBV10-3 to TRBJ2-1; TRBD2 matches 8 bases. The CDR3 sequence is 13 residues long. The ends lost 6 bases at V and 8 bases at J; junction bases unmatched: 6. CDR1 ENHRY and CDR2 SYGVKD come from the germline V gene. CDR3 bases: TGTGCCATCAGAAGCGGGAGTTCAGATGAGCAGTTCTTC. Its protein product is CAIRSGSSDEQFF.

V gene TRBV5-8 combines with J gene TRBJ2-5, with TRBD2 identical over 9 bases. Germline V gives CDR1 SGHTS, CDR2 YDEGEE. The CDR3 sequence is 16 residues long. V shed 1 base, J shed 3 bases, and the junction held 7 bases outside the gene matches. CDR3 in amino acids: CASSLLTSGFKETQYF. DNA of the CDR3: TGTGCCAGCAGCTTGTTGACTAGCGGATTCAAAGAGACCCAGTACTTC.

The chain links TRBV11-2 to TRBJ2-1; TRBD2 agrees at 8 bases. After removal of 4 bases from V and 7 bases from J, the junction contained 9 bases not matched to a gene. Germline V CDR1 and CDR2: SGHAT, FQNNGV. The CDR3 spans 15 residues. CDR3 DNA sequence: TGTGCCAGCAGCTCAGTAGCGGGGCCCCTTAATGAGCAGTTCTTC. This encodes CASSSVAGPLNEQFF.

This chain connects TRBV19 to TRBJ2-7; TRBD2 agrees at 9 bases. The CDR3 contains 15 residues. J lost 1 base, V lost 3 bases, and 4 bases had no gene match. Germline V CDR1 and CDR2: LNHDA, SQIVND (reference sequence). The chain's CDR3 is CASSIVTSGSYEQYF. In DNA form, the CDR3 reads TGTGCCAGTAGTATTGTGACTAGCGGTTCCTACGAGCAGTACTTC.